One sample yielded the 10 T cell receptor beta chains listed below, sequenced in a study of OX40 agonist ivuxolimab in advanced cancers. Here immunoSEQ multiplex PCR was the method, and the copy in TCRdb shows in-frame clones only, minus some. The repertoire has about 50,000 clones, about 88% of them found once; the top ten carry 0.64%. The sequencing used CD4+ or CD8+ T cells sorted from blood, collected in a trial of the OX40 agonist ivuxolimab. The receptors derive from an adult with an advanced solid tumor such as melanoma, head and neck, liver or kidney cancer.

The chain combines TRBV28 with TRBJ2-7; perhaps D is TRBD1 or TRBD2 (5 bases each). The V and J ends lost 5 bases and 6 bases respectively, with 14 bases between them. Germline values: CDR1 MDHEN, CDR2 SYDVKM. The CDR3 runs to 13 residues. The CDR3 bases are TGTGCCAGCAGTCCCGGGACCCATTCCGAGCAGTACTTC. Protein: CASSPGTHSEQYF.

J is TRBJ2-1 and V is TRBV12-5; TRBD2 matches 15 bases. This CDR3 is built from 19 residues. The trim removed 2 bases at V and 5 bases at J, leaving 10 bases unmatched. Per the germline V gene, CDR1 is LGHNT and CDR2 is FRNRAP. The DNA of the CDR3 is TGTGCTAGTGGTTTGCTCGGACTAGCGGGAGGGCCATCAGACAATGAGCAGTTCTTC. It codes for CASGLLGLAGGPSDNEQFF. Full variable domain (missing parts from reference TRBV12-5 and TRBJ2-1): DARVTQTPRHKVTEMGQEVTMRCQPILGHNTVFWYRQTMMQGLELLAYFRNRAPLDDSGMPKDRFSAEMPDATLATLKIQPSEPRDSAVYFCASGLLGLAGGPSDNEQFFGPGTRLTVL.

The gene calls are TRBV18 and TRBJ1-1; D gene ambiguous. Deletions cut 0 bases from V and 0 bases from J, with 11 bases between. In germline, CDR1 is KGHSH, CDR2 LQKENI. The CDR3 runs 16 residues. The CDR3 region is CASSPPTRKMNTEAFF. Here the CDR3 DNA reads TGTGCCAGCTCACCACCGACCCGGAAGATGAACACTGAAGCTTTCTTT. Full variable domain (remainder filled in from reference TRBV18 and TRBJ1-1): NAGVMQNPRHLVRRRGQEARLRCSPMKGHSHVYWYRQLPEEGLKFMVYLQKENIIDESGMPKERFSAEFPKEGPSILRIQQVVRGDSAAYFCASSPPTRKMNTEAFFGQGTRLTVV.

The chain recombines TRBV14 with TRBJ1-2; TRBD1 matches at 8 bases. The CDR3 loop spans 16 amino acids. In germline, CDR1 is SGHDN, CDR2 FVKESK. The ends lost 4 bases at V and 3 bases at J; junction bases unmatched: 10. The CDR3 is CASSPRTGRLYYGYTF. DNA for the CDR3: TGTGCCAGCAGCCCAAGGACAGGGCGCCTTTACTATGGCTACACCTTC.

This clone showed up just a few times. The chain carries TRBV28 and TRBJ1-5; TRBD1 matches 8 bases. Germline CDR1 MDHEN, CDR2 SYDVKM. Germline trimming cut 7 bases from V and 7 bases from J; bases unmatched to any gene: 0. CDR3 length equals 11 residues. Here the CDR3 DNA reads TGTGCCAGCAACAGGGGGCAGCCCCAGCATTTT. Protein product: CASNRGQPQHF.

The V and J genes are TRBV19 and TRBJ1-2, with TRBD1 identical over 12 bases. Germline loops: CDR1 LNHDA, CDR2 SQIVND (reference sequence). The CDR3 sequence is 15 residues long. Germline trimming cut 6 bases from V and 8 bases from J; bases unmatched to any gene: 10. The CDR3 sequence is CASRPAGTGGAGYTF. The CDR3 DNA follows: TGTGCCAGTAGGCCAGCTGGGACAGGGGGCGCGGGCTACACCTTC.

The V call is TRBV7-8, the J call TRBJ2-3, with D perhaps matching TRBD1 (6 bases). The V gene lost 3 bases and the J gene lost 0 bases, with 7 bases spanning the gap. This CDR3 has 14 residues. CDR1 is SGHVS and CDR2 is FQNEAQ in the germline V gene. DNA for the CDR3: TGTGCCAGCAGCTTGGACAGCAGCACAGATACGCAGTATTTT. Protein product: CASSLDSSTDTQYF.

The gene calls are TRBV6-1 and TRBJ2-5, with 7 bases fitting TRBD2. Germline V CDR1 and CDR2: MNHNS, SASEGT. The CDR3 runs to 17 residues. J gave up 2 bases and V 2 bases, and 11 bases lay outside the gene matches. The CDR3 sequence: CASSERGGGSRQETQYF. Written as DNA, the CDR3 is TGTGCCAGCAGTGAACGGGGAGGCGGGAGCAGACAAGAGACCCAGTACTTC.

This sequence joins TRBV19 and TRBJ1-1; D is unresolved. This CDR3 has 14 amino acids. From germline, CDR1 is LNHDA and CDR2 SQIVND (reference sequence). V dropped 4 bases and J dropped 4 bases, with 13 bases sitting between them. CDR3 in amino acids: CASSTLDTSTEAFF. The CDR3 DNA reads TGTGCCAGTAGTACCCTTGACACGTCCACTGAAGCTTTCTTT.

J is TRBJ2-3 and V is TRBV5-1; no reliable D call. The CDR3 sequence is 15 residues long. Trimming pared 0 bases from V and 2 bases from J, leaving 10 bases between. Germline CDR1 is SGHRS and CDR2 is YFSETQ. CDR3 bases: TGCGCCAGCAGCTTGGCCTGGCGGTCCACAGATACGCAGTATTTT. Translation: CASSLAWRSTDTQYF. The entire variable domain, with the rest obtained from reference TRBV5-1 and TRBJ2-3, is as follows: KAGVTQTPRYLIKTRGQQVTLSCSPISGHRSVSWYQQTPGQGLQFLFEYFSETQRNKGNFPGRFSGRQFSNSRSEMNVSTLELGDSALYLCASSLAWRSTDTQYFGPGTRLTVL.